This TCR beta chain derives from a study of control samples from healthy donors and cancer patients. The CDR3 loop spans 14 amino acids. Germline V CDR1 and CDR2: LNHDA, SQIVND (reference sequence). Trimming took 4 bases from V and 2 from J; bases not matched to a gene: 3. Clones were sequenced by immunoSEQ multiplex PCR, and TCRdb holds only the in-frame ones, with some missing. Of about 130,000 clones in the sample, around 94% were seen once. The sequenced material came from PBMCs. The chain is built from TRBV19 and TRBJ2-7; 9 bases agree with TRBD1. This TCR was sampled from a man between 60 and 75 years old with colorectal cancer. The CDR3 sequence: CASSKGQGTYEQYF. The CDR3 bases are TGTGCCAGTAGTAAAGGACAGGGGACCTACGAGCAGTACTTC.